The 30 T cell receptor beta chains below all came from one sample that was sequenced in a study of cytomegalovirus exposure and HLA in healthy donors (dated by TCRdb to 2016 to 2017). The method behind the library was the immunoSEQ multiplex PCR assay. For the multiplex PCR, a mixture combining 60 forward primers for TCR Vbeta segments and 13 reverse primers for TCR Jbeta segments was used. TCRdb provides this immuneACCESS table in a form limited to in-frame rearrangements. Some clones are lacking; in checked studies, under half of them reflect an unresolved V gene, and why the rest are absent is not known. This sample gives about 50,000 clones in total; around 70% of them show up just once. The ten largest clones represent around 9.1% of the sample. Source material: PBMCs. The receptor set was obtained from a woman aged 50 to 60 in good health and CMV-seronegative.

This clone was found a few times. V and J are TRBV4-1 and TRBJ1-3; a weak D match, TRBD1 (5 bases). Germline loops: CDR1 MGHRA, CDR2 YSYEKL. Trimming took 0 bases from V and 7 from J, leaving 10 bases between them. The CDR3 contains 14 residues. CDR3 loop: CASSQEWQGNTIYF. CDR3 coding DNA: TGCGCCAGCAGCCAAGAATGGCAGGGTAACACCATATATTTT.

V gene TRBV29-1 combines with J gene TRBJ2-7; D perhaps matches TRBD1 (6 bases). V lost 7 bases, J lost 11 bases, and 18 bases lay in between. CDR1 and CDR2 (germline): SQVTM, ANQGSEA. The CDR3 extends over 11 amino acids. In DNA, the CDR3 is TGCAGCGCTGAGGTCGGGACATCTAAGTACTTC. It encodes CSAEVGTSKYF.

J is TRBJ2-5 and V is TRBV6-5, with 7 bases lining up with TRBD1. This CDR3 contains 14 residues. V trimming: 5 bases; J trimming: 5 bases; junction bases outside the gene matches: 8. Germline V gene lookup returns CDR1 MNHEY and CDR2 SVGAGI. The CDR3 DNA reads TGTGCCAGCAGTCCGCAGGGGGAAGTGGAGACCCAGTACTTC. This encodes CASSPQGEVETQYF.

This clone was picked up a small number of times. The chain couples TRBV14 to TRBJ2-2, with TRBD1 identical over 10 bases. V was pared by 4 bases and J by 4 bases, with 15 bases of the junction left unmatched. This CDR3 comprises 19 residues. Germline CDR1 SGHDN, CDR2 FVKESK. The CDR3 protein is CASSRLLGGTGDLTGELFF. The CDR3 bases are TGTGCCAGCAGCCGCTTACTCGGGGGGACAGGGGACCTCACCGGGGAGCTGTTTTTT.

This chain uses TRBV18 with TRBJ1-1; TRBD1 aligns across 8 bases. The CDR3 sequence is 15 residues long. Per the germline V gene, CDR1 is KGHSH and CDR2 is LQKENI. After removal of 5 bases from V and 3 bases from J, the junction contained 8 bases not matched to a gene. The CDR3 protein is CASSSPGQEYTEAFF. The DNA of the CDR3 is TGTGCCAGCTCATCTCCGGGACAGGAGTACACTGAAGCTTTCTTT.

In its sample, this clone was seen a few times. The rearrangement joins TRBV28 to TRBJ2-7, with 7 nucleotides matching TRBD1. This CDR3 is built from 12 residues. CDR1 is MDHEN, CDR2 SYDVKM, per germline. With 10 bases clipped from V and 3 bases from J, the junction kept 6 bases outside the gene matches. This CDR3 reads CATRGRVYEQYF. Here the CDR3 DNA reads TGTGCCACGAGGGGGCGCGTCTACGAGCAGTACTTC. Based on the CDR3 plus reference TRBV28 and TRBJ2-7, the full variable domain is DVKVTQSSRYLVKRTGEKVFLECVQDMDHENMFWYRQDPGLGLRLIYFSYDVKMKEKGDIPEGYSVSREKKERFSLILESASTNQTSMYLCATRGRVYEQYFGPGTRLTVT.

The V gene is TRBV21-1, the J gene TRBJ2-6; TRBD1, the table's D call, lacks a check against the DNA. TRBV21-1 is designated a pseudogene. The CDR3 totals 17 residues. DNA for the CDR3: TGTGCCAGCAGGACCTCGGACAGGAGCTCTGGGGCCAACGTCCTGACTTTC. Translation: CASRTSDRSSGANVLTF.

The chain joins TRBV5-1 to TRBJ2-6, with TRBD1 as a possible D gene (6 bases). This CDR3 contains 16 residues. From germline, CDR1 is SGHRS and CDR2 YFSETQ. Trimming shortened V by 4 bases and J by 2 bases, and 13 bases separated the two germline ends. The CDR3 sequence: CASSIDGQTGANVLTF. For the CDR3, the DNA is TGCGCCAGCAGCATCGATGGACAGACTGGGGCCAACGTCCTGACTTTC.

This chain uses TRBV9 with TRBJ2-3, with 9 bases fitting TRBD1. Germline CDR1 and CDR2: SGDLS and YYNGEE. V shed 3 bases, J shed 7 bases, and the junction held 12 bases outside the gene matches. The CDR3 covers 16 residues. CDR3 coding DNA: TGTGCCAGCAGCGACGTCCGGGACAGGGAGGTGAATACGCAGTATTTT. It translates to CASSDVRDREVNTQYF.

CDR3 sequence (DNA): TGTGCCAGCAGGGGGGGGTCCCACGGCTACGAGCAGTACTTC. It is translated as CASRGGSHGYEQYF. The V and J genes are TRBV6-5 and TRBJ2-5, with 7 bases matching TRBD2. The end of the DNA is better explained by TRBJ2-7, so the J call may be wrong. The CDR3 length is 14 residues. Germline lookup yields CDR1 MNHEY and CDR2 SVGAGI.

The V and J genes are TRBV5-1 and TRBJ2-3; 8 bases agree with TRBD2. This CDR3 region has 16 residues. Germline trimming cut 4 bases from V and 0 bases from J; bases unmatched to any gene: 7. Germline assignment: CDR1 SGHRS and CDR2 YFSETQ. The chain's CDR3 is CASSLGGEPSTDTQYF. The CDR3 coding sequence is TGCGCCAGCAGCCTCGGGGGGGAACCTAGCACAGATACGCAGTATTTT.

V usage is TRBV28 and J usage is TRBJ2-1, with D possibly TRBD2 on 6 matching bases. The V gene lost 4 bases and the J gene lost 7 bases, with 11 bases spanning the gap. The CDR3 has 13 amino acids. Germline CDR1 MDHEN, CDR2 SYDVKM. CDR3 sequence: CASSWGLGNEQFF. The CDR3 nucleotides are TGTGCCAGCAGTTGGGGACTGGGTAATGAGCAGTTCTTC.

Here the CDR3 DNA reads TGTGCCATCAGTGAGTCTTCCAGGGCGAACACTGAAGCTTTCTTT. Translated: CAISESSRANTEAFF. The rearrangement joins TRBV10-3 to TRBJ1-1; D possibly corresponds to TRBD1 (5 bases). This CDR3 region has 15 residues. Trimming took 0 bases from V and 1 from J, leaving 9 bases between them. Germline values: CDR1 ENHRY, CDR2 SYGVKD.

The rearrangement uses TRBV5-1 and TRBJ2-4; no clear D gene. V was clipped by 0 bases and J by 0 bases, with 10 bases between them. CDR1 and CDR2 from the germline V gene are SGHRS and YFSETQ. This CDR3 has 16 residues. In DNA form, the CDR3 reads TGCGCCAGCAGCTTGGACAGACCTCTAGCCAAAAACATTCAGTACTTC. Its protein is CASSLDRPLAKNIQYF. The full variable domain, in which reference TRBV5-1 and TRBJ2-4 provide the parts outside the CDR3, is KAGVTQTPRYLIKTRGQQVTLSCSPISGHRSVSWYQQTPGQGLQFLFEYFSETQRNKGNFPGRFSGRQFSNSRSEMNVSTLELGDSALYLCASSLDRPLAKNIQYFGAGTRLSVL.

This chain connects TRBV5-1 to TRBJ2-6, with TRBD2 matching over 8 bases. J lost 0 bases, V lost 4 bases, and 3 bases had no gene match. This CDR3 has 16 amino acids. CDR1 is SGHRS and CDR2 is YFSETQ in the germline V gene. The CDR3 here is CASSTGGSSGANVLTF. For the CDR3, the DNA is TGCGCCAGCAGCACGGGAGGGTCCTCTGGGGCCAACGTCCTGACTTTC.

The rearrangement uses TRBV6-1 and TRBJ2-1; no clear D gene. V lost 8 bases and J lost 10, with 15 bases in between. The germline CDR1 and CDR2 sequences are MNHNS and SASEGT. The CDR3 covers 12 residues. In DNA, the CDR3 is TGTGCCAGCTTCACACAGATAAACGAGCAGTTCTTC. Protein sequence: CASFTQINEQFF.

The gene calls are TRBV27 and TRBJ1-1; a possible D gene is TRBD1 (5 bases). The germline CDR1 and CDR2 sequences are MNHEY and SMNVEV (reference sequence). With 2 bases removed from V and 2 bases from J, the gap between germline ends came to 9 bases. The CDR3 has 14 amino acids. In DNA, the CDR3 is TGTGCCAGCAGTTTAGCAGGGCATAACACTGAAGCTTTCTTT. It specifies CASSLAGHNTEAFF.

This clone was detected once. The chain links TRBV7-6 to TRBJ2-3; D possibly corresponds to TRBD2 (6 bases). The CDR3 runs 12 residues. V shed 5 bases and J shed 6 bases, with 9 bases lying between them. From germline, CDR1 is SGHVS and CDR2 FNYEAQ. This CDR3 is CASSGSGDTQYF. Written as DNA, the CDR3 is TGTGCCAGCAGCGGCAGCGGGGATACGCAGTATTTT.

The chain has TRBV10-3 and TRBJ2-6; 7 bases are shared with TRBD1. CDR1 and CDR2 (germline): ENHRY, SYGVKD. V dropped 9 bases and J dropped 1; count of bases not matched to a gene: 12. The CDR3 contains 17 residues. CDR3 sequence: CAIDVEGADSGANVLTF. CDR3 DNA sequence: TGTGCCATAGACGTAGAGGGGGCGGATTCTGGGGCCAACGTCCTGACTTTC.

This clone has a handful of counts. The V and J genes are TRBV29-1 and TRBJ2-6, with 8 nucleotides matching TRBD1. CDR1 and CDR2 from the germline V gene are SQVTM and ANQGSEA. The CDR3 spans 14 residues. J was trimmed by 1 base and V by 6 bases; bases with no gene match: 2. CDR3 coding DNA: TGCAGCGTGTGGGACAGGTCTGGGGCCAACGTCCTGACTTTC. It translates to CSVWDRSGANVLTF.

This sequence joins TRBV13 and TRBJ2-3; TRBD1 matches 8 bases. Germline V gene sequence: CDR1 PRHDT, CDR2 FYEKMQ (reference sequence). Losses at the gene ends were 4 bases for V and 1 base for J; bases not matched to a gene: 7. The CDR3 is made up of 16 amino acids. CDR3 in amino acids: CASSSTGVGGTDTQYF. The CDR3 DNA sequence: TGTGCCAGCAGCTCGACAGGGGTTGGGGGCACAGATACGCAGTATTTT.

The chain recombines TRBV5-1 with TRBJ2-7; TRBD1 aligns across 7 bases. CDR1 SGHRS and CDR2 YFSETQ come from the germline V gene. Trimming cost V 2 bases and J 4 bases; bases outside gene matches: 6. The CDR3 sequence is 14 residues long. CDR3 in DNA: TGCGCCAGCAGCTTTACAGGGGTCCCATACGAGCAGTACTTC. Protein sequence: CASSFTGVPYEQYF.

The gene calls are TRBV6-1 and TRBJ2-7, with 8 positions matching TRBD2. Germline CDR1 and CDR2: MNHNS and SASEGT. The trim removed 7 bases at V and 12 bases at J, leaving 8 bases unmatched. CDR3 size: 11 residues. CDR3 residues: CASTGGSLGYF. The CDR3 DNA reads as TGTGCCAGCACGGGGGGGAGCCTGGGGTACTTC.

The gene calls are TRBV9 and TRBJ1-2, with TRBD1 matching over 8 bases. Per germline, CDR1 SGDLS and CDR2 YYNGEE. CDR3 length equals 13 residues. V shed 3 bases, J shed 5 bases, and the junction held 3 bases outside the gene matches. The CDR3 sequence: CASSAYRGYGYTF. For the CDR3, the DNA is TGTGCCAGCAGCGCCTACAGGGGGTATGGCTACACCTTC.

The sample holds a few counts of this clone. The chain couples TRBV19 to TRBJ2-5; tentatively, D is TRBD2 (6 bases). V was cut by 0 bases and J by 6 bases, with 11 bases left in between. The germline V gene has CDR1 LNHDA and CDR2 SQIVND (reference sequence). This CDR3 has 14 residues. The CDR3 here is CASSIDGGGQTQYF. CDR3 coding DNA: TGTGCCAGTAGTATAGACGGCGGAGGGCAGACCCAGTACTTC.

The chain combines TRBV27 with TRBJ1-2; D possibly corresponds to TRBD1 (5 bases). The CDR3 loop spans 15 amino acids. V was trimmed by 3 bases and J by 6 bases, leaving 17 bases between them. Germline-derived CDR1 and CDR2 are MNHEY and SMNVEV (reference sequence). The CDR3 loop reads CASSLVSGGEDGYTF. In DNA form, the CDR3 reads TGTGCCAGCAGTTTGGTGTCGGGGGGGGAGGATGGCTACACCTTC.

The CDR3: CASSLVGAASGELFF. For the CDR3, the DNA is TGTGCCAGCAGCTTAGTTGGGGCGGCCTCCGGGGAGCTGTTTTTT. The rearrangement joins TRBV7-9 to TRBJ2-2; TRBD1 might be the D (5 bases). The CDR3 loop spans 15 amino acids. Germline-derived CDR1 and CDR2 are SEHNR and FQNEAQ (reference sequence). V lost 1 base and J 6 bases, leaving 12 bases between the germline ends.

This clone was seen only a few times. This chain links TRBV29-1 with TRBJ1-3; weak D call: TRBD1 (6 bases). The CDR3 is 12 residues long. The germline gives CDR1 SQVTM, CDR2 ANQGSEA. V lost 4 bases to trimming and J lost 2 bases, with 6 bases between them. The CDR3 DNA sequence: TGCAGCGTTGGGGACACTGGAAACACCATATATTTT. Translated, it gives CSVGDTGNTIYF.

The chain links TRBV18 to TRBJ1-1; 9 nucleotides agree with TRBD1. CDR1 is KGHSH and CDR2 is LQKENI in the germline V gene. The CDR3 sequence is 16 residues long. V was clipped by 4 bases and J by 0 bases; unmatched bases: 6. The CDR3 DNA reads TGTGCCAGCTCACGAGGGACAGGGACCATGAACACTGAAGCTTTCTTT. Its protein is CASSRGTGTMNTEAFF.

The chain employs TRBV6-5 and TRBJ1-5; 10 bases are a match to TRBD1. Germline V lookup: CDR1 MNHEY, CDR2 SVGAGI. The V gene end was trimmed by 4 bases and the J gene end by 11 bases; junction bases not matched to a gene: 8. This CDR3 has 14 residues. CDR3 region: CASSFRQGAGTQHF. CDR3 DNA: TGTGCCAGCAGTTTTAGACAGGGGGCCGGTACCCAGCATTTT.